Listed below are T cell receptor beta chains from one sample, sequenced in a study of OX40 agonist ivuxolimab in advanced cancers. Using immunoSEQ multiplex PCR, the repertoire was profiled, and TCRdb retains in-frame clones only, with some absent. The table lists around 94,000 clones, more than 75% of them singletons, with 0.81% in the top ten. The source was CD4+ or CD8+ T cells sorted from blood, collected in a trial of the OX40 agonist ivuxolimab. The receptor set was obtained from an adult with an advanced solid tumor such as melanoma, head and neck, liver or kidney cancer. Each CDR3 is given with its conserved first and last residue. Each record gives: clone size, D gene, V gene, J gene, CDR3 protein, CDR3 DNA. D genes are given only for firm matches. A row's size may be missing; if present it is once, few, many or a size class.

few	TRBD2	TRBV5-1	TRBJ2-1	CASSLVLAGGEQFF	TGCGCCAGCAGCTTGGTGTTAGCGGGAGGTGAGCAGTTCTTC
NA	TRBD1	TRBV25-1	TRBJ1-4	CASRPGQGGSDEKLFF	TGTGCCAGTAGACCGGGACAGGGTGGGTCGGATGAAAAACTGTTTTTT
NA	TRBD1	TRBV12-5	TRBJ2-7	CASGLKRDRTLKSVYEQYF	TGTGCTAGTGGTTTGAAACGGGACAGGACGCTAAAAAGCGTTTACGAGCAGTACTTC
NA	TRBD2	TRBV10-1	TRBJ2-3	CATLGLAGGPGTDTQYF	TGCGCCACCTTGGGACTAGCGGGAGGGCCGGGCACAGATACGCAGTATTTT
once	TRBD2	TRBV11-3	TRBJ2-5	CASSLRLAGHQETQYF	TGTGCCAGCAGCCTGAGACTAGCGGGACACCAAGAGACCCAGTACTTC
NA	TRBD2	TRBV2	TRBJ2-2	CASSLLAGRNTGELFF	TGTGCCAGCAGCCTACTAGCGGGTAGAAACACCGGGGAGCTGTTTTTT
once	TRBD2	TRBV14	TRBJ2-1	CASSHPPRTSGRQFF	TGTGCCAGCAGCCACCCTCCCCGGACTAGCGGGAGACAGTTCTTC
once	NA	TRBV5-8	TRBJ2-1	CASRPVKRTPPGEQFF	TGTGCCAGCAGACCGGTGAAGAGGACTCCCCCCGGTGAGCAGTTCTTC
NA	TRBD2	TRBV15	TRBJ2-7	CATSLAGGYEQYF	TGTGCCACCAGCCTAGCGGGAGGTTACGAGCAGTACTTC
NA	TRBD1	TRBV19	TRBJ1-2	CASTLGTGGNYGYTF	TGTGCCAGTACCCTGGGGACAGGTGGGAACTATGGCTACACCTTC
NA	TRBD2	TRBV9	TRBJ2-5	CASSPPGLAGPETQYF	TGTGCCAGCAGCCCCCCGGGACTAGCGGGACCCGAGACCCAGTACTTC
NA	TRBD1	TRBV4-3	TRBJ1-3	CASSRPDRAGNTIYF	TGCGCCAGCAGCCGACCGGACAGGGCTGGAAACACCATATATTTT
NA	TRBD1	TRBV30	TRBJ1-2	CAWSTVRTGENYGYTF	TGTGCCTGGAGTACAGTTAGGACAGGGGAAAACTATGGCTACACCTTC
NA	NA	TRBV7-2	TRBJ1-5	CASSETGHGQPQHF	TGTGCCAGCAGCGAGACAGGCCACGGGCAGCCCCAGCATTTT
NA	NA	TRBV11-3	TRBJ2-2	CASSPRQRNTGELFF	TGTGCCAGCAGCCCCCGGCAGCGGAACACCGGGGAGCTGTTTTTT
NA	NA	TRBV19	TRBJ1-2	CASIARPIRSLGYGYTF	TGTGCCAGTATAGCTAGACCGATCCGGTCCCTCGGCTATGGCTACACCTTC
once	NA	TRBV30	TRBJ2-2	CAWSVLGELFF	TGTGCCTGGAGTGTACTCGGGGAGCTGTTTTTT
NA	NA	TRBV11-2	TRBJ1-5	CASSHVGQSPNQPQHF	TGTGCCAGCAGCCACGTCGGGCAGAGCCCGAATCAGCCCCAGCATTTT
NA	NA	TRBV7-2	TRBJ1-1	CASSLLPDTEAFF	TGTGCCAGCAGCTTACTTCCCGACACTGAAGCTTTCTTT
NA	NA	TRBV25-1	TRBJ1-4	CASSEFGGWEKLFF	TGTGCCAGCAGTGAATTCGGGGGATGGGAAAAACTGTTTTTT
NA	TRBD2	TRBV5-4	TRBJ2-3	CASSLQREKDTQYF	TGTGCCAGCAGCTTGCAGCGGGAGAAAGATACGCAGTATTTT
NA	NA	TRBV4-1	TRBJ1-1	CASSQDPGRVTEAFF	TGCGCCAGCAGCCAAGATCCCGGCAGGGTCACTGAAGCTTTCTTT
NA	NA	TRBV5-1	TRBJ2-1	CASSLIAPGNGEQFF	TGCGCCAGCAGCTTAATTGCGCCGGGGAACGGTGAGCAGTTCTTC
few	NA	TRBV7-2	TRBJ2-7	CASSSITWTQYF	TGTGCCAGCAGCTCCATTACGTGGACGCAGTACTTC
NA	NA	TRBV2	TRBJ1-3	CASIRSSGNTIYF	TGTGCCAGCATCAGGAGCTCTGGAAACACCATATATTTT
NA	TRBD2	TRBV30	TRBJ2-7	CAWRPGLAGLYEQYF	TGTGCCTGGAGACCAGGACTAGCGGGACTCTACGAGCAGTACTTC
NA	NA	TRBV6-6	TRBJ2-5	CASRPGDRETQYF	TGTGCCAGCAGACCGGGGGACAGAGAGACCCAGTACTTC
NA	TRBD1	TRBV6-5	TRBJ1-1	CASRSQDRANTEAFF	TGTGCCAGCAGATCACAAGACAGGGCAAACACTGAAGCTTTCTTT